Following are 3 T cell receptor beta chains from one sample sequenced in a study of OX40 agonist ivuxolimab in advanced cancers. Assay used: immunoSEQ multiplex PCR; TCRdb lists only in-frame clones, some missing. Among 30,000 to 40,000 clones listed, roughly nine tenths were seen once. Specimen: CD4+ or CD8+ T cells sorted from blood, collected in a trial of the OX40 agonist ivuxolimab. These receptors all stem from an adult with an advanced solid tumor such as melanoma, head and neck, liver or kidney cancer.

The chain employs TRBV5-1 and TRBJ1-2, with 7 bases matching TRBD1. Trimming cost V 4 bases and J 0 bases; bases outside gene matches: 3. From germline, CDR1 is SGHRS and CDR2 YFSETQ. CDR3 length: 14 residues. The CDR3: CASSIGTANYGYTF. In DNA form, the CDR3 reads TGCGCCAGCAGCATAGGGACAGCTAACTATGGCTACACCTTC.

This chain joins TRBV18 and TRBJ1-1; 7 nucleotides line up with TRBD1. V shed 1 base and J 3 bases; nucleotides not matched to a gene: 8. This CDR3 has 16 residues. Germline CDR1 reads KGHSH; CDR2 reads LQKENI. CDR3 nucleotide sequence: TGTGCCAGCTCACCACTTTCCCTCCAGGGGGACACTGAAGCTTTCTTT. It codes for CASSPLSLQGDTEAFF.

The chain combines TRBV14 with TRBJ2-7; TRBD2 agrees at 12 bases. Trimming at V came to 4 bases and at J to 6 bases, leaving 7 bases not matched to a gene. The germline gives CDR1 SGHDN, CDR2 FVKESK. This CDR3 comprises 15 residues. The CDR3 sequence is CASSPLLAGGPEQYF. CDR3 DNA: TGTGCCAGCAGCCCACTTCTAGCGGGAGGGCCCGAGCAGTACTTC.